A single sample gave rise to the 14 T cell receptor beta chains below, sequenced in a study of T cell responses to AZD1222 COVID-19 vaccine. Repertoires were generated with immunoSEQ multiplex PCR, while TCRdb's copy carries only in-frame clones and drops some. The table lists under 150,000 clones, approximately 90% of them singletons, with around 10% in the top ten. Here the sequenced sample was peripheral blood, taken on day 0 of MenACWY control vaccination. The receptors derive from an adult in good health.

Written as DNA, the CDR3 is TGTGCCAGCAGTTTAGACAGGGGGCTGGGCACAGATACGCAGTATTTT. Translating it yields CASSLDRGLGTDTQYF. This chain connects TRBV27 to TRBJ2-3; 10 bases line up with TRBD1. CDR1 and CDR2 (germline): MNHEY, SMNVEV (reference sequence). V shed 2 bases and J 1 base; nucleotides not matched to a gene: 3. The CDR3 extends over 16 amino acids.

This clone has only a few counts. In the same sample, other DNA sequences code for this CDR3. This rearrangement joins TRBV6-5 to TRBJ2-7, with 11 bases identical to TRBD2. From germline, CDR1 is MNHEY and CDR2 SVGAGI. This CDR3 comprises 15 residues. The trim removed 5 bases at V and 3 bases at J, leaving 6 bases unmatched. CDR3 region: CASSSPGTSGYEQYF. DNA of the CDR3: TGTGCCAGCAGTAGCCCCGGGACTAGCGGCTACGAGCAGTACTTC.

The CDR3 nucleotides read TGCGCCAGCAGCCCTAGCGGAGGGGGCACAGATACGCAGTATTTT. Protein: CASSPSGGGTDTQYF. The chain is built from TRBV5-1 and TRBJ2-3; 7 bases agree with TRBD2. The length of the CDR3 is 15 residues. Trimming at V came to 4 bases and at J to 1 base, leaving 6 bases not matched to a gene. The germline V gene encodes CDR1 SGHRS and CDR2 YFSETQ.

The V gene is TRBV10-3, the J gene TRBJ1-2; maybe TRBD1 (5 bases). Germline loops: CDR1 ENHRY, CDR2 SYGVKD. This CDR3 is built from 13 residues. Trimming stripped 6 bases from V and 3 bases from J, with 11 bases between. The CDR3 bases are TGTGCCATCAGCCCGACAGTAGACTATGGCTACACCTTC. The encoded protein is CAISPTVDYGYTF.

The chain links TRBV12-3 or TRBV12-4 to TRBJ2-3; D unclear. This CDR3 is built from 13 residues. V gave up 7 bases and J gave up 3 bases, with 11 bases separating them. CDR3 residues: CASTNGLTDTQYF. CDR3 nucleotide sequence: TGTGCCAGCACCAACGGGCTAACAGATACGCAGTATTTT.

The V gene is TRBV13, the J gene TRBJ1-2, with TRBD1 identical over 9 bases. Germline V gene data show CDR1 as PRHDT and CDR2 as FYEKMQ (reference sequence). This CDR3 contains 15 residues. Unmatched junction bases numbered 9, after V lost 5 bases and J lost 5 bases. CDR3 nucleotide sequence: TGTGCCAGCAGCCGAAACCGGGACAGGGTTTATGGCTACACCTTC. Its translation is CASSRNRDRVYGYTF.

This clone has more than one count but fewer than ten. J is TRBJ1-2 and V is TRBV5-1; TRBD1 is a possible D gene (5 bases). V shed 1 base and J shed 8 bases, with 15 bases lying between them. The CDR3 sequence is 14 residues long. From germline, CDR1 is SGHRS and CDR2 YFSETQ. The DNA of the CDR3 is TGCGCCAGCAGCTTGCTCGGGACCGGGGACGGCTACACCTTC. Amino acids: CASSLLGTGDGYTF.

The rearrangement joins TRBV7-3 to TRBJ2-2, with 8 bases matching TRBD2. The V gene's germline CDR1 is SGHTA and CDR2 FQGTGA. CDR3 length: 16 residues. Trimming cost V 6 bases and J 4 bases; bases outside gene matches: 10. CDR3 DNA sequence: TGTGCCAGCAGAATCGGAGCGGGAGAGGGCACCGGGGAGCTGTTTTTT. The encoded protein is CASRIGAGEGTGELFF.

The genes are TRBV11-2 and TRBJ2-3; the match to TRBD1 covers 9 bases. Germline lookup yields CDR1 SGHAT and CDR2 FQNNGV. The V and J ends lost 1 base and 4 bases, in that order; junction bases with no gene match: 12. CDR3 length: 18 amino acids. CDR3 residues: CASSLGGWGTGSADTQYF. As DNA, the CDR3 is TGTGCCAGCAGCTTAGGAGGGTGGGGGACAGGGTCGGCAGATACGCAGTATTTT.

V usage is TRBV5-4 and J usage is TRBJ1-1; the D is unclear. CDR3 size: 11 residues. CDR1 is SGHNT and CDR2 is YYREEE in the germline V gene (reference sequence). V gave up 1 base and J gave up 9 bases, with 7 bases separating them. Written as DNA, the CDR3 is TGTGCCAGCAGCTTGAGGGAGAAAGCTTTCTTT. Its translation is CASSLREKAFF.

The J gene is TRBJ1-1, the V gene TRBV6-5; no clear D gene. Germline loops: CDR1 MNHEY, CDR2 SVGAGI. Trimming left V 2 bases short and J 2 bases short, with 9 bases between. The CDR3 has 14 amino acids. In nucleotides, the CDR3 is TGTGCCAGCAGTTACAGGGTGCGAAACACTGAAGCTTTCTTT. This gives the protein CASSYRVRNTEAFF.

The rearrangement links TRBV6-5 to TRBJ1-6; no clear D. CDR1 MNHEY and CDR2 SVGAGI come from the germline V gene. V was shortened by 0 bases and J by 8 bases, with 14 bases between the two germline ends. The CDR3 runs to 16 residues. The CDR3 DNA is TGTGCCAGCAGTTACTCGGAAGCGGTTAGGGATTCACCCCTCCACTTT. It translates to CASSYSEAVRDSPLHF.

The DNA of the CDR3 is TGTGCCAGCAGCTTAGCAGGAGCGGCCGCAGCGTATAATTCACCCCTCCACTTT. Translated: CASSLAGAAAAYNSPLHF. The chain employs TRBV7-6 and TRBJ1-6; D not certain. This CDR3 region has 18 residues. The germline V and J ends were trimmed by 0 bases and 4 bases, with 16 bases remaining between them. Germline V gene data show CDR1 as SGHVS and CDR2 as FNYEAQ.

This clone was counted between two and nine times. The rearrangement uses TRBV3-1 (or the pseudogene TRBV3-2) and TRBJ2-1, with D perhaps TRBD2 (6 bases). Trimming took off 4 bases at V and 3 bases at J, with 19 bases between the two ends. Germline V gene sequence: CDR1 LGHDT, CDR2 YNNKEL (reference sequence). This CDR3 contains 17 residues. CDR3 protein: CASSRNGGLAHYNEQFF. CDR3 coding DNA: TGTGCCAGCAGCCGGAACGGTGGTCTAGCGCACTACAATGAGCAGTTCTTC.